What follows is one T cell receptor beta chain and its context. It has no known antigen specificity. Base quality data are lacking; no much larger clone is found one base away. The data are from a study of control samples from healthy donors and cancer patients (dated by TCRdb to between 2020 and 2021). The library was obtained by the immunoSEQ multiplex PCR assay. What TCRdb holds here is the immuneACCESS table cut down to in-frame rearrangements. Part of the clones is not present; checked against another copy, under half of the missing clones reflect an unresolved V gene, and the others are unexplained. In all, the sample holds around 130,000 clones, and around 90% of those were seen once. The ten biggest clones cover about two fifths of the sample. V and J are truncated by 4 bases and 0 bases respectively, leaving an intervening sequence of 9 bases. From a lookup of the germline V gene (reference sequence), CDR1 and CDR2 are MNHNY and SVGAGI. The CDR3 has 14 amino acids, counting the end cysteine and phenylalanine. The read is trimmed to its CDR3 DNA, 42 bases read in frame from base 1.

The sequence came from a man in his fifties or sixties in good health. Sequencing was performed on blood. The rearrangement joined TRBV6-6 to TRBJ1-2, with the D gene uncertain. Read as DNA, the sequence is TGTGCCAGCAGTTCAATCGGACCTAACTATGGCTACACCTTC. The translation is CASSSIGPNYGYTF.